These T cell receptor beta chains were read from a single sample in a study of cytomegalovirus exposure and HLA in healthy donors. Profiled with immunoSEQ multiplex PCR; TCRdb holds only in-frame clones, not every one. Of around 120,000 clones in the sample, approximately 80% were seen once. What was sequenced was PBMCs. These receptor sequences come from a woman aged 40 to 50 in good health and CMV-seronegative. Each CDR3 is given with its conserved first and last residue.

j_call cdr3_length v_call cdr3_aa
TRBJ2-5 16 TRBV10-3 CATAGTSGRVEETQYF
TRBJ1-1 13 TRBV7-3 CASSSVVNTEAFF
TRBJ2-3 17 TRBV9 CASSVDRTSGLTDTQYF
TRBJ2-2 14 TRBV9 CASSVEGDTGELFF
NA 13 TRBV29-1 CSVQTGRVYEQYF
TRBJ1-1 16 TRBV6-5 CASSSMAGNMNTEAFF
TRBJ2-2 18 TRBV5-6 CASSLYSSGSARTGELFF
TRBJ2-3 15 TRBV4-3 CASSQDRGFTDTQYF
TRBJ1-2 14 TRBV9 CASSVSERSTGYTF
TRBJ1-1 16 TRBV18 CASSPSVDRVGTEAFF
TRBJ2-7 17 TRBV21-1 CASSKGPRHRVFYEQYF
TRBJ2-1 15 TRBV4-2 CASRPTSGRSNEQFF
TRBJ2-7 17 TRBV7-2 CASSLGHGRHSSYEQYF
TRBJ1-6 15 TRBV5-1 CASSLVGGHNSPLHF
TRBJ1-4 12 TRBV6-5 CASSPSGEKLFF
TRBJ2-1 15 TRBV28 CASSLRLAGGWEQFF